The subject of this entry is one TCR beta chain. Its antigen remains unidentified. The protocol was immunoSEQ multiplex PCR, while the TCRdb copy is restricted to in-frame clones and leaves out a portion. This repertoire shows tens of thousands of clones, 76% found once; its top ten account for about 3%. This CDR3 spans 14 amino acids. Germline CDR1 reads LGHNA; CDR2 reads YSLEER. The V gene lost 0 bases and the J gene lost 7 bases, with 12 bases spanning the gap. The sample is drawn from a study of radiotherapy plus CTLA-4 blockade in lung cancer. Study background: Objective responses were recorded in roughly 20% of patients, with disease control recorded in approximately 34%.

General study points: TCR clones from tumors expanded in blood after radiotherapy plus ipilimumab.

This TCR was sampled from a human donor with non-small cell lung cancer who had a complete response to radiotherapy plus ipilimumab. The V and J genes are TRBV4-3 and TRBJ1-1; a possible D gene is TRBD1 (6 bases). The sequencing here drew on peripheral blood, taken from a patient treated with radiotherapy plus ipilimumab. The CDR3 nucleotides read TGCGCCAGCAGCCAAGAGTCAGGGGCGGGTGAAGCTTTCTTT. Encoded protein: CASSQESGAGEAFF.